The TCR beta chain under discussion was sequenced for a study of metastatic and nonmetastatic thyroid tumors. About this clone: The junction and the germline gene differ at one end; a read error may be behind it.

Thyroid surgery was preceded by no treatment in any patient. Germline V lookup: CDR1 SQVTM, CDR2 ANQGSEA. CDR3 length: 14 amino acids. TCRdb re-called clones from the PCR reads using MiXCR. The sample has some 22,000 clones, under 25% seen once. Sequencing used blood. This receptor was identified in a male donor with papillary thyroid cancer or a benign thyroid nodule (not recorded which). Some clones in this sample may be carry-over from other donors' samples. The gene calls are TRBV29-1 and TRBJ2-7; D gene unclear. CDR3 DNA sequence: TGCGGCGTCACCGTCCCACGGGCAACCTACGAGCAGTACTTC. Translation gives CGVTVPRATYEQYF.